This TCR beta chain was identified in a study of cytomegalovirus exposure and HLA in healthy donors. Germline loops: CDR1 SGHNT, CDR2 YENEEA. Trimming shortened V by 5 bases and J by 0 bases, and 7 bases separated the two germline ends. The CDR3 totals 13 residues. PCR was performed using 60 Vbeta and 13 Jbeta primers. Sequencing was performed with immunoSEQ multiplex PCR; in TCRdb, only in-frame clones are kept and a portion is missing. The sample lists over 150,000 clones, about 80% occurring once. The V gene is TRBV11-3, the J gene TRBJ2-5; unclear D gene. The clonotype comes from a woman aged 25-40 years in good health and CMV-seronegative. Sequenced input: PBMCs. CDR3 sequence: CASSLDYQETQYF. CDR3 sequence (DNA): TGTGCCAGCAGCCTCGACTACCAAGAGACCCAGTACTTC.